The 6 T cell receptor beta chains presented below share a single source sample, sequenced in a study of cytomegalovirus exposure and HLA in healthy donors. It was with 60 Vbeta and 13 Jbeta primers that the PCR ran. The table came from immunoSEQ multiplex PCR; TCRdb's copy has only in-frame clones and leaves some out. The table includes fewer than 90,000 clones, around four fifths detected once. Sequenced material: PBMCs. The receptors derive from a male donor in good health and CMV-seronegative.

The gene calls are TRBV6-1 and TRBJ1-2, with D tentatively TRBD1 (5 bases). The CDR3 totals 14 residues. Trimming cost V 5 bases and J 5 bases, with 15 bases left between them. Germline loops: CDR1 MNHNS, CDR2 SASEGT. Written as DNA, the CDR3 is TGTGCCAGCAGTTCGAACTCGGGGGGGTATGGCTACACCTTC. It codes for CASSSNSGGYGYTF.

The rearrangement joins TRBV9 to TRBJ2-3; D may be TRBD1 (6 bases). Germline CDR1 is SGDLS and CDR2 is YYNGEE. The CDR3 sequence is 15 residues long. V was cut by 4 bases and J by 3 bases, with 15 bases left in between. The CDR3 reads CASSRDTTNTDTQYF. DNA for the CDR3: TGTGCCAGCAGCAGGGACACGACGAATACAGATACGCAGTATTTT.

This chain connects TRBV27 to TRBJ2-7; TRBD1 aligns across 7 bases. Germline V gene lookup returns CDR1 MNHEY and CDR2 SMNVEV (reference sequence). The CDR3 length is 14 residues. The ends lost 5 bases at V and 2 bases at J; junction bases unmatched: 6. DNA of the CDR3: TGTGCCAGCAGTCGGGTTGGACAGGCCTACGAGCAGTACTTC. Translation gives CASSRVGQAYEQYF.

This clone was seen once. The chain is built from TRBV7-9 and TRBJ2-2; TRBD1 matches at 10 bases. The CDR3 has 16 residues. Germline CDR1 reads SEHNR; CDR2 reads FQNEAQ (reference sequence). After removal of 5 bases from V and 4 bases from J, the junction contained 7 bases not matched to a gene. Here the CDR3 DNA reads TGTGCCAGCAGCCAGGGACAGGGGACCTCCACCGGGGAGCTGTTTTTT. Translating gives CASSQGQGTSTGELFF.

This clone was seen a handful of times. This chain connects TRBV6-5 to TRBJ1-1; 7 positions match TRBD1. CDR1 and CDR2 from the germline V gene are MNHEY and SVGAGI. V lost 0 bases, J lost 4 bases, and 5 bases stayed unmatched. The CDR3 runs 15 residues. This CDR3 reads CASSYSRQGGTEAFF. Here the CDR3 DNA reads TGTGCCAGCAGTTACTCAAGACAGGGCGGCACTGAAGCTTTCTTT.

This chain joins TRBV19 and TRBJ1-2, with 8 bases aligning to TRBD1. V lost 5 bases to trimming and J lost 8 bases; unmatched junction nucleotides: 10. The CDR3 extends over 14 amino acids. CDR1 is LNHDA, CDR2 SQIVND, per germline (reference sequence). CDR3 nucleotides: TGTGCCAGTAGTGTCGGGACAGGCCCTCTGGGCTACACCTTC. Translating it yields CASSVGTGPLGYTF.